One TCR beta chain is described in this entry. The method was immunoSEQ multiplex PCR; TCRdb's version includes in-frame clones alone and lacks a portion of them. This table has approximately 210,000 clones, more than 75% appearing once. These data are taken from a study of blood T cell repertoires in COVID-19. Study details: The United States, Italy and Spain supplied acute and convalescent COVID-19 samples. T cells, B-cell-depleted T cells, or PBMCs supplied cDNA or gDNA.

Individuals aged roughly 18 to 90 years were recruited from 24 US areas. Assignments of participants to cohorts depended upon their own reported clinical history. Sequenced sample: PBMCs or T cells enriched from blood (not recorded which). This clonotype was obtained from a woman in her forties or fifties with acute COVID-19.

The DNA of the CDR3 is TGTGCCAGCTCGCTAGCGGGGGGGCCGGGCTCCTACGAGCAGTACGTC. Amino acids: CASSLAGGPGSYEQYV. The chain is built from TRBV6-6 and TRBJ2-7, with 12 bases lining up with TRBD2. Germline values: CDR1 MNHNY, CDR2 SVGAGI (reference sequence). The CDR3 has 16 residues. The V gene end was trimmed by 8 bases and the J gene end by 0 bases; junction bases not matched to a gene: 8.